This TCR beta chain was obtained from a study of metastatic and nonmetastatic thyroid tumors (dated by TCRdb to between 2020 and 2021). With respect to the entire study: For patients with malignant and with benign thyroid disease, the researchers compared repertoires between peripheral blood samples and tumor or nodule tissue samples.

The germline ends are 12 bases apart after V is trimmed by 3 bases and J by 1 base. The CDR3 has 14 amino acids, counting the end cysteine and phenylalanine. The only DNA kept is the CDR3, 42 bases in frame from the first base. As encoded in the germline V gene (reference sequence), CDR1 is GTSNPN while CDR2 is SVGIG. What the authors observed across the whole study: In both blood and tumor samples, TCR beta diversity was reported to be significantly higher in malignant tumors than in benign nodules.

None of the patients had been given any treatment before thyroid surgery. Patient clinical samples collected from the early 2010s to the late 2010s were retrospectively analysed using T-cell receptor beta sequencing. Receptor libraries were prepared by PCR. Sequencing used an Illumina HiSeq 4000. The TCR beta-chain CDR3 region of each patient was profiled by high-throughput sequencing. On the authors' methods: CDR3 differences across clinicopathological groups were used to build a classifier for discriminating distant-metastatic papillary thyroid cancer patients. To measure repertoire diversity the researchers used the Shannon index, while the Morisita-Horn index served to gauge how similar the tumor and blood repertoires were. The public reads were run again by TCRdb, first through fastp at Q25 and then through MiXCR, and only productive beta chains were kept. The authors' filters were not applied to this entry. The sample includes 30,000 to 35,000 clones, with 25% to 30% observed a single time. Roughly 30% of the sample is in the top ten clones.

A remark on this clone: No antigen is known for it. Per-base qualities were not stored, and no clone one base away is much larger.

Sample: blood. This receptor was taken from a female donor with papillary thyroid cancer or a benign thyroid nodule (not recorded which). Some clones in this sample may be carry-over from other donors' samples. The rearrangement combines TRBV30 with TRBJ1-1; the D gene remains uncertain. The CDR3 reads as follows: CAWRGGSWNTEAFF. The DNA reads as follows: TGTGCCTGGAGGGGAGGCAGTTGGAACACTGAAGCTTTCTTT.